Shown below are 3 T cell receptor beta chains from a single sample sequenced in a study of CD4 and CD8 cells across lung adenocarcinoma regions. TCRdb reprocessed the PCR reads via MiXCR and lists one record per CDR3 protein. This sample has 3,900 or so distinct CDR3 sequences, with roughly 64% found just once. Material for sequencing was CD8+ T cells from the margin of a lung tumor. The receptors shown here come from a female donor with lung adenocarcinoma. The CD4 and CD8 labels of this study may be unreliable.

The CDR3 sequence is CASSTGGGLNSPLHF. The CDR3 nucleotides are TGTGCCAGCAGTACAGGAGGGGGTCTTAATTCACCCCTCCACTTT. V is TRBV12-3 or TRBV12-4 and J is TRBJ1-6, with a tentative D call TRBD1 (6 bases). CDR3 size: 15 residues. Trimming pared 5 bases from V and 6 bases from J, leaving 14 bases between.

The chain uses TRBV6-1 and TRBJ2-5, with TRBD2 matching over 12 bases. CDR3 length: 17 residues. The J segment lost 0 bases and the V segment lost 1 base, leaving 3 bases of the junction unmatched. Germline V gives CDR1 MNHNS, CDR2 SASEGT. Here the CDR3 DNA reads TGTGCCAGCAGTGAAGGACGACTAGCGGGGGACCAAGAGACCCAGTACTTC. This gives the protein CASSEGRLAGDQETQYF.

This sequence joins TRBV6-1 and TRBJ2-5, with 10 nucleotides matching TRBD2. The DNA end lines up better with TRBJ2-1; the J call may be wrong. CDR1 is MNHNS and CDR2 is SASEGT in the germline V gene. The CDR3 is 14 residues long. The CDR3 here is CASSVIAGGSWQFF. CDR3 in DNA: TGTGCCAGCAGTGTAATAGCGGGAGGTTCATGGCAGTTCTTC.